Listed below are T cell receptor beta chains from one sample, sequenced in a study of neoadjuvant anti-PD-1 for oral cavity cancer. Some clones are missing from TCRdb's copy, which holds only in-frame ones; the method was immunoSEQ multiplex PCR. The sample shows roughly 13,000 clones, roughly two thirds of them seen only once. The sample was PBMCs, taken after nivolumab (anti-PD-1) treatment. These receptor sequences come from a person aged 40 to 85 with oral cavity squamous cell carcinoma. The CDR3 runs from the conserved cysteine through the conserved F or W. Fields, in order: D gene, V gene, J gene, clone size, CDR3 protein, CDR3 DNA. The D gene is left open where the match is weak. Size values are once, few and many counts, or a class for expanded clones, and some rows have none.

NA	TRBV7-8	TRBJ2-3	once	CASSFGATDTQYF	TGTGCCAGCAGCTTTGGAGCCACAGATACGCAGTATTTT
NA	TRBV6-1	TRBJ2-7	NA	CASRRSGSIYEQYF	TGTGCCAGCAGACGATCCGGGTCTATCTACGAGCAGTACTTC
NA	TRBV25-1	TRBJ2-5	NA	CASSAEGWGETQYF	TGTGCCAGCAGTGCCGAGGGGTGGGGAGAGACCCAGTACTTC
NA	TRBV7-3	TRBJ2-3	NA	CASWVLKDTQYF	TGTGCCAGCTGGGTGTTGAAGGATACGCAGTATTTT
TRBD2	TRBV7-8	TRBJ2-1	NA	CASSFMTSGYNEQFF	TGTGCCAGCAGCTTCATGACTAGCGGGTACAATGAGCAGTTCTTC
NA	TRBV5-8	TRBJ1-2	NA	CASSLVLNYGYTF	TGTGCCAGCAGCTTGGTACTAAACTATGGCTACACCTTC
NA	TRBV27	TRBJ2-1	NA	CASSFTGKTYNEQFF	TGTGCCAGCAGTTTTACAGGGAAAACCTACAATGAGCAGTTCTTC
TRBD2	TRBV7-8	TRBJ2-5	NA	CASSSPSGTQYF	TGTGCCAGCAGCTCACCTAGCGGGACCCAGTACTTC
NA	TRBV27	TRBJ2-3	once	CPGVSLTDTQYF	TGTCCGGGGGTCTCCCTCACAGATACGCAGTATTTT
NA	TRBV7-2	TRBJ2-2	once	CASSPRQTGELFF	TGTGCCAGCAGCCCTAGACAGACCGGGGAGCTGTTTTTT
NA	TRBV18	TRBJ2-3	NA	CASSPPARVGADTQYF	TGTGCCAGCTCACCACCGGCCAGAGTCGGCGCCGATACGCAGTATTTT
NA	TRBV15	TRBJ1-3	NA	CATSRVGTGNTIYF	TGTGCCACCAGCAGAGTGGGAACTGGAAACACCATATATTTT
TRBD2	TRBV9	TRBJ2-3	NA	CASSLAGVAGTDTQYF	TGTGCCAGCAGCCTCGCGGGAGTAGCGGGCACAGATACGCAGTATTTT
NA	TRBV6-1	TRBJ2-7	NA	CASRVLGGFNEQYF	TGTGCCAGCAGGGTACTTGGTGGTTTCAACGAGCAGTACTTC
TRBD1	TRBV15	TRBJ2-5	NA	CATSRVGTGGETQYF	TGTGCCACCAGCAGAGTAGGGACAGGGGGGGAGACCCAGTACTTC
TRBD1	TRBV7-8	TRBJ2-2	NA	CASSPDRGRSGELFF	TGTGCCAGCAGCCCAGACAGGGGGCGAAGCGGGGAGCTGTTTTTT
NA	TRBV5-1	TRBJ2-7	NA	CASSLPGTYEQYF	TGCGCCAGCAGCTTGCCCGGGACCTACGAGCAGTACTTC
TRBD1	TRBV6-1	TRBJ1-5	few	CASSEFLFSADRVKPQHF	TGTGCCAGCAGTGAATTTCTCTTTTCGGCGGACAGGGTGAAGCCCCAGCATTTT
NA	TRBV18	TRBJ1-1	few	CASSPNVVTEAFF	TGTGCCAGCTCACCAAACGTGGTTACTGAAGCTTTCTTT